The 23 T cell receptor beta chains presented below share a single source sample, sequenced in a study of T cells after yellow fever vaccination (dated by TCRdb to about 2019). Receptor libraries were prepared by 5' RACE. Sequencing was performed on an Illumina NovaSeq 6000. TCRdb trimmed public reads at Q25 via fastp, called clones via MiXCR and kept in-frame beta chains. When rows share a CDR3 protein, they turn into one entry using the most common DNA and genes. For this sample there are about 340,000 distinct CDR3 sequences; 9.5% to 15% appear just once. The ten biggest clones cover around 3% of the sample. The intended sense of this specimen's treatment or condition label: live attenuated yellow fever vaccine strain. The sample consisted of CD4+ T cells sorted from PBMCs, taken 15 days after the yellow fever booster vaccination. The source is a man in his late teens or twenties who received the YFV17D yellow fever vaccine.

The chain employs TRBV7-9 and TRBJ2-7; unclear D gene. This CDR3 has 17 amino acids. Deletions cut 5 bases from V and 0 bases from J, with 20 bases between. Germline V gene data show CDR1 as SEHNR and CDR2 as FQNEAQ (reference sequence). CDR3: CASSGLTSRFSSYEQYF. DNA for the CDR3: TGTGCCAGCAGCGGCCTGACTTCCCGGTTTAGCTCCTACGAGCAGTACTTC.

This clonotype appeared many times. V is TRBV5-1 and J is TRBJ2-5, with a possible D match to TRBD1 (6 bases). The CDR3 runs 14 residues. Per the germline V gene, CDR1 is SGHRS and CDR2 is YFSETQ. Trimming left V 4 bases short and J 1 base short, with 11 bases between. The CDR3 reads CASSLRTVQETQYF. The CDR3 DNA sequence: TGCGCCAGCAGCCTCCGGACAGTCCAAGAGACCCAGTACTTC.

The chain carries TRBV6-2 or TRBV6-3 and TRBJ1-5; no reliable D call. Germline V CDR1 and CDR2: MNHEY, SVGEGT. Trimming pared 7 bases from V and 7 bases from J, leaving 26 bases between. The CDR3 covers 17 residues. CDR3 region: CASTTISYKTGSQPQHF. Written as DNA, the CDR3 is TGTGCCAGCACCACGATCAGCTACAAGACGGGGTCCCAGCCCCAGCATTTT.

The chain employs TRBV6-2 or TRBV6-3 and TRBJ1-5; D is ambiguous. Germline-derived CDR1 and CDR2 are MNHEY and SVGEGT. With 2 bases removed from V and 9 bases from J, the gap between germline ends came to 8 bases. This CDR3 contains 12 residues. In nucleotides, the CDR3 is TGTGCCAGCAGTTACCGTTTAAGGCCCCAGCATTTT. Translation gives CASSYRLRPQHF.

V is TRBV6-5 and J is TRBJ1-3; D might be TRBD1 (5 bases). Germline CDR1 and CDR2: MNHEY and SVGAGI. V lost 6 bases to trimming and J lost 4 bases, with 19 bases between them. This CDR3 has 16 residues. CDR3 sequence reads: CASSNRGQGMGNTIYF. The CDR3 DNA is TGTGCCAGCAGCAATCGCGGGCAGGGCATGGGAAACACCATATATTTT.

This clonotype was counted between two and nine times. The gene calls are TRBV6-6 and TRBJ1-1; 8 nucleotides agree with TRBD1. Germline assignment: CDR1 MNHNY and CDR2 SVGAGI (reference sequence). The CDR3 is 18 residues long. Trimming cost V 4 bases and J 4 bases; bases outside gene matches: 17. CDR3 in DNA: TGTGCCAGCAGTTTTTCAACTTCGACAGACAGGGGAACCACTGAAGCTTTCTTT. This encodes CASSFSTSTDRGTTEAFF.

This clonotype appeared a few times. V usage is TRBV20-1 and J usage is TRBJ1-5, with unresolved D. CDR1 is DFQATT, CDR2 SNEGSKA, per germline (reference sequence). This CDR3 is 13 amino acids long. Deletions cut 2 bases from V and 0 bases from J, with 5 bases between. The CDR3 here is CSARPNSNQPQHF. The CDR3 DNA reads TGCAGTGCTAGACCAAATAGCAATCAGCCCCAGCATTTT.

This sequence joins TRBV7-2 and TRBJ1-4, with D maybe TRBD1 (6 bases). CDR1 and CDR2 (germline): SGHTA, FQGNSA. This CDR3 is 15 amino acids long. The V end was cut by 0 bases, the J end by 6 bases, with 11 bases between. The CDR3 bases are TGTGCCAGCAGCTTAGCGATGGGGGCGGATGAAAAACTGTTTTTT. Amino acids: CASSLAMGADEKLFF.

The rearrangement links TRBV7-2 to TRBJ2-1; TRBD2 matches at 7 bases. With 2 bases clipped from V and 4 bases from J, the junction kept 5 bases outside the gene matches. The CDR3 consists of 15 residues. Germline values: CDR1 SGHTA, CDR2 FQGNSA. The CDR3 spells CASSLSLAAYNEQFF. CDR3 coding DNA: TGTGCCAGCAGCTTATCGCTAGCGGCGTACAATGAGCAGTTCTTC.

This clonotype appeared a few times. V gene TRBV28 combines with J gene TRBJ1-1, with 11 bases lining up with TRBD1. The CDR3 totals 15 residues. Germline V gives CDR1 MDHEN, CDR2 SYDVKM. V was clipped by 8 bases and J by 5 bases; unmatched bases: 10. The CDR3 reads CASSKLGDRGTEAFF. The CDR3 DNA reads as TGTGCCAGCTCCAAACTGGGGGACAGGGGGACTGAAGCTTTCTTT.

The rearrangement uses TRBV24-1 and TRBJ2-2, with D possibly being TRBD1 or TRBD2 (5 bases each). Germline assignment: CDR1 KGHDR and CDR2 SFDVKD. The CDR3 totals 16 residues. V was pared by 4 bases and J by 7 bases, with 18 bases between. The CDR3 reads CATSDRRRGASGELFF. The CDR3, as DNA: TGTGCCACCAGTGACCGCCGGAGAGGGGCGAGCGGGGAGCTGTTTTTT.

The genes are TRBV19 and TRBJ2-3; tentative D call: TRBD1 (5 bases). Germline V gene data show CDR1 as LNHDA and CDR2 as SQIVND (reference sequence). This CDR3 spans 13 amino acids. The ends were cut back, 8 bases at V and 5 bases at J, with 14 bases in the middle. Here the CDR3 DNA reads TGTGCCAGTCAGGGCCCATGGGAAGATACGCAGTATTTT. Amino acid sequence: CASQGPWEDTQYF.

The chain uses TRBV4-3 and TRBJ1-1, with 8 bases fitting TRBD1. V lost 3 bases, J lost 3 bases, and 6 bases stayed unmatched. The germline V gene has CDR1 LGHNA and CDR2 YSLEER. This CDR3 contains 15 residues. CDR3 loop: CASSHEPTGDTEAFF. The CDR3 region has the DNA TGCGCCAGCAGCCATGAGCCGACAGGGGACACTGAAGCTTTCTTT.

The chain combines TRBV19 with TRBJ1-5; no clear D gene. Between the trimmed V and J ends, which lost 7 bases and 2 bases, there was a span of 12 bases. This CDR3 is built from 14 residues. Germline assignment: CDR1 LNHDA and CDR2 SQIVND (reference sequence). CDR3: CASTLFGRNQPQHF. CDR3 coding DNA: TGTGCCAGTACCCTCTTCGGCCGCAATCAGCCCCAGCATTTT. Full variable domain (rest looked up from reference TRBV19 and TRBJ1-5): DGGITQSPKYLFRKEGQNVTLSCEQNLNHDAMYWYRQDPGQGLRLIYYSQIVNDFQKGDIAEGYSVSREKKESFPLTVTSAQKNPTAFYLCASTLFGRNQPQHFGDGTRLSIL.

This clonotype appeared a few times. The CDR3 reads CASSPTGGDGYTF. CDR3 sequence (DNA): TGTGCCAGCAGTCCGACAGGGGGTGACGGCTACACCTTC. The rearrangement joins TRBV2 to TRBJ1-2, with 9 bases identical to TRBD1. This CDR3 has 13 residues. Germline trimming cut 5 bases from V and 8 bases from J; bases unmatched to any gene: 6. The germline CDR1 and CDR2 sequences are SNHLY and FYNNEI.

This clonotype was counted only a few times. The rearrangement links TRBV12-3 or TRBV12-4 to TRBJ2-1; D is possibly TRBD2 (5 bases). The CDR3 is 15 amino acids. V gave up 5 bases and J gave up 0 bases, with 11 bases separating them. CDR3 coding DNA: TGTGCCAGCAGTAAAGACTATTACTCCTACAATGAGCAGTTCTTC. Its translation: CASSKDYYSYNEQFF.

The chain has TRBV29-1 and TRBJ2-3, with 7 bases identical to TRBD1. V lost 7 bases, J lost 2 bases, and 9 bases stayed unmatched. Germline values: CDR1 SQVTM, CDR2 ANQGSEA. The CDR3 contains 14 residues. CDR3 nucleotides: TGCAGCGGTGGGACAGCGGTTGTCACAGATACGCAGTATTTT. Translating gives CSGGTAVVTDTQYF.

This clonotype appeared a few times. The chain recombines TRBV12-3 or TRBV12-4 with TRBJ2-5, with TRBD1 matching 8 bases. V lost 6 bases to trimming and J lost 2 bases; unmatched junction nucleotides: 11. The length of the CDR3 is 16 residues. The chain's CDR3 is CASSPSGQALQETQYF. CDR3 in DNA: TGTGCCAGCAGCCCCTCGGGACAGGCGTTACAAGAGACCCAGTACTTC.

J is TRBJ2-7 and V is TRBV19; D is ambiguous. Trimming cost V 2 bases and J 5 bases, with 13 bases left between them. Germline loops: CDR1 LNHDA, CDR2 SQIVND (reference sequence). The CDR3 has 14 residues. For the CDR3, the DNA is TGTGCCAGTAGTATAAACGGACGGCTAAACGAGCAGTACTTC. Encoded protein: CASSINGRLNEQYF.

The CDR3 loop is CASSQVPIGQPGQVKLFF. The CDR3 DNA reads as TGCGCCAGCAGCCAAGTCCCCATAGGACAGCCCGGGCAAGTGAAACTGTTTTTT. The chain joins TRBV4-1 to TRBJ1-4; tentatively, D is TRBD1 (6 bases). Germline assignment: CDR1 MGHRA and CDR2 YSYEKL. Trimming cost V 1 base and J 11 bases, with 26 bases left between them. CDR3 size: 18 residues.

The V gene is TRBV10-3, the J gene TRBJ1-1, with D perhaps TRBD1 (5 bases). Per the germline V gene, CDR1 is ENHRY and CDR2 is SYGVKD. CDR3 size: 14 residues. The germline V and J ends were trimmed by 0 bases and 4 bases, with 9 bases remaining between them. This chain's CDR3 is CAISESIGGTEAFF. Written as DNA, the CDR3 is TGTGCCATCAGTGAGTCCATCGGGGGCACTGAAGCTTTCTTT.

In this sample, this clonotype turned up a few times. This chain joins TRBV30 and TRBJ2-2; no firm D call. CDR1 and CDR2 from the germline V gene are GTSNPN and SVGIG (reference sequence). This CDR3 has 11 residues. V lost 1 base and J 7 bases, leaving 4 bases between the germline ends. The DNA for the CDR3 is TGTGCCTGGAGTGCCCTCGGGGAGCTGTTTTTT. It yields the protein CAWSALGELFF.

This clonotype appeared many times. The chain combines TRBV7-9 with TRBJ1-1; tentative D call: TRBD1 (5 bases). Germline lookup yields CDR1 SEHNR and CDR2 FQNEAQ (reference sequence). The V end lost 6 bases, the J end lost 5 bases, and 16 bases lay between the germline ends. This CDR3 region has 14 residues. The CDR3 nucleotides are TGTGCCAGCAGTCAAGGCGGGGGAAGGACTGAAGCTTTCTTT. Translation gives CASSQGGGRTEAFF. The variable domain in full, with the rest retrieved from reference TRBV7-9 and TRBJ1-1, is DTGVSQNPRHKITKRGQNVTFRCDPISEHNRLYWYRQTLGQGPEFLTYFQNEAQLEKSRLLSDRFSAERPKGSFSTLEIQRTEQGDSAMYLCASSQGGGRTEAFFGQGTRLTVV.